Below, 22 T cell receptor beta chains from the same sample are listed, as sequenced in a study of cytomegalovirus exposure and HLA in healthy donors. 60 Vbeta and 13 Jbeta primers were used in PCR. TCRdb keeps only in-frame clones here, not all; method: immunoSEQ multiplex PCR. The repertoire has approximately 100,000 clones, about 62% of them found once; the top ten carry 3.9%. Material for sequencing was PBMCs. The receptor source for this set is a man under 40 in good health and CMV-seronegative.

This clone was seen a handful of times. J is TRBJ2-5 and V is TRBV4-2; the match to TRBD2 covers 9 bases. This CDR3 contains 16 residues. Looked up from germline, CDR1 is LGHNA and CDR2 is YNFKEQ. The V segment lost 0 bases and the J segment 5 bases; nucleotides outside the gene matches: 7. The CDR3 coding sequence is TGTGCCAGCAGCCAAGATGAGGCGCGGGGGGGCGAGACCCAGTACTTC. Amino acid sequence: CASSQDEARGGETQYF.

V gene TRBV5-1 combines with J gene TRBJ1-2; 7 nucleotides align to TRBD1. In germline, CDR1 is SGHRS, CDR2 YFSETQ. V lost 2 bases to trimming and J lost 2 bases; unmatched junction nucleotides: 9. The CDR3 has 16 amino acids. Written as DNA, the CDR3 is TGCGCCAGCAGCTTCGGTCATCTAGGGGGCAACTATGGCTACACCTTC. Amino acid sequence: CASSFGHLGGNYGYTF.

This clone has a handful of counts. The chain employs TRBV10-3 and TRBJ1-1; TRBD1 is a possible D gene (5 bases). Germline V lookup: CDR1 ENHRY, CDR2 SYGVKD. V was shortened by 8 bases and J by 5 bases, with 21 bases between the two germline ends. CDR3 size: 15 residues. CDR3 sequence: CAIRGDVGLWTEAFF. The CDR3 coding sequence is TGTGCCATCCGCGGGGACGTGGGGTTGTGGACTGAAGCTTTCTTT.

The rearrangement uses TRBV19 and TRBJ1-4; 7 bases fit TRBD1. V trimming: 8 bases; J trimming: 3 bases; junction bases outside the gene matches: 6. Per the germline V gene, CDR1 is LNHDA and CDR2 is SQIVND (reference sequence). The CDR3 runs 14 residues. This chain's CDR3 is CASGGQAANEKLFF. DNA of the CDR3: TGTGCCAGTGGAGGACAGGCAGCTAATGAAAAACTGTTTTTT. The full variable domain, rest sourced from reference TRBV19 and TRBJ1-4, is DGGITQSPKYLFRKEGQNVTLSCEQNLNHDAMYWYRQDPGQGLRLIYYSQIVNDFQKGDIAEGYSVSREKKESFPLTVTSAQKNPTAFYLCASGGQAANEKLFFGSGTQLSVL.

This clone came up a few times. In nucleotides, the CDR3 is TGTGCCAGCAGCGGGACAGGGATTTATGGCTACACCTTC. It encodes CASSGTGIYGYTF. The chain joins TRBV14 to TRBJ1-2; 9 nucleotides match TRBD1. Trimming at V came to 5 bases and at J to 5 bases, leaving 3 bases not matched to a gene. The CDR3 is 13 residues long. Looked up from germline, CDR1 is SGHDN and CDR2 is FVKESK.

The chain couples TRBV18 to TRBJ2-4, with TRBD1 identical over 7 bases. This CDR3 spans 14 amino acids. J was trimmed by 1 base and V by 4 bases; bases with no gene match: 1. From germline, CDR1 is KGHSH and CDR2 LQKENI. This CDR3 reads CASSLDRAKNIQYF. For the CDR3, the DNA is TGTGCCAGCTCACTGGACAGGGCCAAAAACATTCAGTACTTC.

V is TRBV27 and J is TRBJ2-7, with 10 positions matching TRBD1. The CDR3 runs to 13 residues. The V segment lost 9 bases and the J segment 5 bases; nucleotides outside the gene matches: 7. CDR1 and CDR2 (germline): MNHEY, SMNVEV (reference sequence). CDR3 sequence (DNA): TGTGCCAGTAACCGGGACAGGGGTCACGAGCAGTACTTC. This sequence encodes CASNRDRGHEQYF.

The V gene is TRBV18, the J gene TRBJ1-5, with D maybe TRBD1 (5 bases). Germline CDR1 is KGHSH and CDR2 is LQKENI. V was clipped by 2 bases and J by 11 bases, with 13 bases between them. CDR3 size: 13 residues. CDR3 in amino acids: CASSPGQGYSQHF. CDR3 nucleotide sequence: TGTGCCAGCTCACCAGGGCAGGGTTATTCCCAGCATTTT.

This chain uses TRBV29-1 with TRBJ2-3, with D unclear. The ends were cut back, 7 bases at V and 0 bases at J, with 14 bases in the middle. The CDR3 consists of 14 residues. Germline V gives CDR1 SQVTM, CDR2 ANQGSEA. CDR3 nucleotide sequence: TGCAGCGGTGTAAAAGCGACGAGCACAGATACGCAGTATTTT. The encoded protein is CSGVKATSTDTQYF.

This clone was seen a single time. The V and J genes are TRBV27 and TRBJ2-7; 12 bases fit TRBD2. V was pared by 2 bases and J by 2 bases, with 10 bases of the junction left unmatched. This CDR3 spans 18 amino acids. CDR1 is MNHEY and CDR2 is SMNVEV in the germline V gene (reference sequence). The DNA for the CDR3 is TGTGCCAGCAGTTTAAGTATAGGGACTAGCGGGCTCCCCTACGAGCAGTACTTC. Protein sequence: CASSLSIGTSGLPYEQYF.

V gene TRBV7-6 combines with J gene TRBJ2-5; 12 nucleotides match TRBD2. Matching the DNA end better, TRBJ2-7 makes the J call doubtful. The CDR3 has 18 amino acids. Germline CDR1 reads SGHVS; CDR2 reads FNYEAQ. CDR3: CASSLGTLTSGSSYEQYF. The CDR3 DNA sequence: TGTGCCAGCAGCTTAGGAACCCTGACTAGCGGGAGCTCCTACGAGCAGTACTTC.

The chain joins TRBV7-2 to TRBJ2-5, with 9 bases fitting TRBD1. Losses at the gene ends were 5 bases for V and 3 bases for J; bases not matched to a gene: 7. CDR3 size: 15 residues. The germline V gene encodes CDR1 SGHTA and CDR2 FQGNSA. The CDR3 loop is CASSRTGGVEETQYF. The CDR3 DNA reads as TGTGCCAGCAGCCGAACAGGGGGCGTCGAAGAGACCCAGTACTTC.

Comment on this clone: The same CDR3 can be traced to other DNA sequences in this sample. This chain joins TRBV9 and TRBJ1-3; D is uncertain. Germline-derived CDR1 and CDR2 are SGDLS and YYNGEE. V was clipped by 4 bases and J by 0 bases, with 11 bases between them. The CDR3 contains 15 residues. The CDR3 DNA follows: TGTGCCAGCAGCCCCCGGTACTCCTCTGGAAACACCATATATTTT. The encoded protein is CASSPRYSSGNTIYF. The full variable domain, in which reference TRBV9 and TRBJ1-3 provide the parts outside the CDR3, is DSGVTQTPKHLITATGQRVTLRCSPRSGDLSVYWYQQSLDQGLQFLIQYYNGEERAKGNILERFSAQQFPDLHSELNLSSLELGDSALYFCASSPRYSSGNTIYFGEGSWLTVV.

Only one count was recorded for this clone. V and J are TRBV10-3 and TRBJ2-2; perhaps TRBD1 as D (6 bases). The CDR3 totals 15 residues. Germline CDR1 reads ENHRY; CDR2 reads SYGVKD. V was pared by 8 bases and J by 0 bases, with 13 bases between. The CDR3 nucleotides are TGTGCCATCCGGACCGGGACAACGAACACCGGGGAGCTGTTTTTT. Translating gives CAIRTGTTNTGELFF.

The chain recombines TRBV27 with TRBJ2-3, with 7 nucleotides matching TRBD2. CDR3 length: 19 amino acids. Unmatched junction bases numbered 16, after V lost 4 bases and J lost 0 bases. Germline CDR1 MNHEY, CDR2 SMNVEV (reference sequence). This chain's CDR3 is CASSSLYNRLATSTDTQYF. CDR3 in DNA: TGTGCCAGCAGTTCCCTCTATAACCGACTAGCAACTAGCACAGATACGCAGTATTTT.

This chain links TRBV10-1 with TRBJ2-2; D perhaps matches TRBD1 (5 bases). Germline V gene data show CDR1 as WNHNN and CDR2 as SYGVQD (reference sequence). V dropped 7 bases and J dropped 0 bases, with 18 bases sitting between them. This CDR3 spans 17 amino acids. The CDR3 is CASTSKQGAPNTGELFF. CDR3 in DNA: TGCGCCAGCACTTCGAAACAAGGGGCCCCGAACACCGGGGAGCTGTTTTTT.

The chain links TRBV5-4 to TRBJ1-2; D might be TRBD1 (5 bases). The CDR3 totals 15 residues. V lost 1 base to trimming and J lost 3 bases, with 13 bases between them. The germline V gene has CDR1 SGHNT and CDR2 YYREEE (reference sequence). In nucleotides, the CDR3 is TGTGCCAGCAGCTTGCTATTACCAGGGTACTATGGCTACACCTTC. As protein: CASSLLLPGYYGYTF. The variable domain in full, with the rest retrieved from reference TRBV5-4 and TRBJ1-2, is ETGVTQSPTHLIKTRGQQVTLRCSSQSGHNTVSWYQQALGQGPQFIFQYYREEENGRGNFPPRFSGLQFPNYSSELNVNALELDDSALYLCASSLLLPGYYGYTFGSGTRLTVV.

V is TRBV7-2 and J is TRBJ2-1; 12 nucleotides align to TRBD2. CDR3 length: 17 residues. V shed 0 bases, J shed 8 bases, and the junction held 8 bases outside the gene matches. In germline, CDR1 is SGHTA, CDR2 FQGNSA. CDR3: CASSLAASGRAIDEQFF. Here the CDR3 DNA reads TGTGCCAGCAGCTTAGCGGCTAGCGGGAGGGCCATCGATGAGCAGTTCTTC.

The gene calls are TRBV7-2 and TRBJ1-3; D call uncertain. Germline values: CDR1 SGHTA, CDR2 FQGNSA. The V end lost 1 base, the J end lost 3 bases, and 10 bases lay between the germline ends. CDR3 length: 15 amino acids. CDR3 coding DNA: TGTGCCAGCAGCTTAGACAGTGCGTTTGGAAACACCATATATTTT. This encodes CASSLDSAFGNTIYF.

CDR3 residues: CASSLGRDNEQFF. The CDR3 DNA reads TGCGCCAGCAGCTTGGGTCGAGACAATGAGCAGTTCTTC. The chain combines TRBV5-1 with TRBJ2-1; no firm D call. Between the trimmed V and J ends, which lost 0 bases and 5 bases, there was a span of 6 bases. CDR1 is SGHRS and CDR2 is YFSETQ in the germline V gene. The CDR3 has 13 residues.

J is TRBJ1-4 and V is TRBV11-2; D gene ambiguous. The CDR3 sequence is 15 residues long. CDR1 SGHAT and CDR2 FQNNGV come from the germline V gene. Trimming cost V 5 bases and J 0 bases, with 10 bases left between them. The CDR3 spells CASSHLEATNEKLFF. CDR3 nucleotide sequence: TGTGCCAGCAGCCACCTAGAGGCAACTAATGAAAAACTGTTTTTT.

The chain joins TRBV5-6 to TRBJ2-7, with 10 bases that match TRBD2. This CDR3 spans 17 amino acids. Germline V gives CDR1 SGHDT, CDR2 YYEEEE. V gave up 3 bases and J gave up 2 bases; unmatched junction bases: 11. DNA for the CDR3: TGTGCCAGCAGCTGGGGCGGGAGCGGGAGGGCTCCCTACGAGCAGTACTTC. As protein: CASSWGGSGRAPYEQYF.